Below, 17 T cell receptor beta chains from the same sample are listed, as sequenced in a study of blood T cell repertoires in COVID-19. Repertoires were generated with immunoSEQ multiplex PCR, while TCRdb's copy carries only in-frame clones and drops some. Of roughly 150,000 clones listed, roughly 80% are singletons. The sample consisted of peripheral blood. The receptors originated from a man aged 55 to 70 with acute or convalescent COVID-19.

This clone was seen only once. This chain links TRBV3-1 (or the pseudogene TRBV3-2) with TRBJ2-5; unclear D gene. The V end was cut by 0 bases, the J end by 0 bases, with 8 bases between. The germline gives CDR1 LGHDT, CDR2 YNNKEL (reference sequence). The length of the CDR3 is 15 residues. The CDR3 loop is CASSQDLRDQETQYF. Written as DNA, the CDR3 is TGTGCCAGCAGCCAAGACCTCCGGGACCAAGAGACCCAGTACTTC.

This chain links TRBV20-1 with TRBJ2-2, with 11 bases identical to TRBD2. Germline V CDR1 and CDR2: DFQATT, SNEGSKA (reference sequence). The ends lost 3 bases at V and 5 bases at J; junction bases unmatched: 2. CDR3 length equals 14 residues. CDR3 in amino acids: CSASLAGGTGELFF. The CDR3 DNA reads TGCAGTGCTAGTCTAGCGGGGGGTACCGGGGAGCTGTTTTTT.

The chain employs TRBV7-2 and TRBJ1-6, with a possible D match to TRBD1 (5 bases). V shed 1 base and J shed 9 bases, with 13 bases lying between them. The germline V gene has CDR1 SGHTA and CDR2 FQGNSA. The CDR3 has 15 amino acids. The CDR3 nucleotides are TGTGCCAGCAGCTTAGGGCAGGGAGGTATTTCACCCCTCCACTTT. It encodes CASSLGQGGISPLHF.

The gene calls are TRBV27 and TRBJ1-6, with 9 nucleotides matching TRBD1. Germline-derived CDR1 and CDR2 are MNHEY and SMNVEV (reference sequence). The CDR3 spans 16 residues. Losses at the gene ends were 5 bases for V and 6 bases for J; bases not matched to a gene: 8. CDR3 loop: CASSTRTGVGNSPLHF. The CDR3 DNA reads as TGTGCCAGCAGTACCCGGACAGGGGTTGGTAATTCACCCCTCCACTTT.

The CDR3 spells CSVGGGIGYEQYF. CDR3 nucleotide sequence: TGCAGCGTGGGGGGTGGCATTGGCTACGAGCAGTACTTC. The genes are TRBV29-1 and TRBJ2-7; D is perhaps TRBD2 (6 bases). Per germline, CDR1 SQVTM and CDR2 ANQGSEA. V gave up 6 bases and J gave up 3 bases, with 15 bases separating them. The CDR3 consists of 13 residues.

J is TRBJ2-2 and V is TRBV4-3, with 9 bases lining up with TRBD1. Per the germline V gene, CDR1 is LGHNA and CDR2 is YSLEER. The CDR3 is 19 residues long. V trimming: 4 bases; J trimming: 4 bases; junction bases outside the gene matches: 16. The CDR3 region is CASSPGTGSSLRSTGELFF. The CDR3 nucleotides are TGCGCCAGCAGCCCCGGGACAGGGAGTTCCCTGAGATCCACCGGGGAGCTGTTTTTT.

The V call is TRBV4-1, the J call TRBJ1-6, with 9 bases that match TRBD1. Unmatched junction bases numbered 6, after V lost 0 bases and J lost 9 bases. This CDR3 has 16 residues. Looked up from germline, CDR1 is MGHRA and CDR2 is YSYEKL. The CDR3 loop is CASSQESGTGPSPLHF. DNA for the CDR3: TGCGCCAGCAGCCAAGAGTCCGGGACAGGGCCTTCACCCCTCCACTTT.

The rearrangement joins TRBV19 to TRBJ1-5; D may be TRBD1 (6 bases). The V gene lost 9 bases and the J gene lost 4 bases, with 16 bases spanning the gap. The germline CDR1 and CDR2 sequences are LNHDA and SQIVND (reference sequence). CDR3 length equals 14 residues. The CDR3 sequence is CASKRQAGNQPQHF. CDR3 nucleotides: TGTGCCAGCAAACGACAGGCCGGGAATCAGCCCCAGCATTTT.

The chain couples TRBV15 to TRBJ1-3; the D gene is possibly TRBD1 (5 bases). Germline values: CDR1 LNHNV, CDR2 YYDKDF (reference sequence). V was cut by 0 bases and J by 4 bases, with 10 bases left in between. This CDR3 contains 15 residues. The CDR3 DNA reads as TGTGCCACCAGCAGAGATAAGGGGCGAGGAAACACCATATATTTT. This codes for CATSRDKGRGNTIYF.

This clone was detected once. The chain joins TRBV4-1 to TRBJ1-1, with 8 bases identical to TRBD1. This CDR3 contains 13 residues. V trimming: 1 base; J trimming: 10 bases; junction bases outside the gene matches: 5. Germline CDR1 is MGHRA and CDR2 is YSYEKL. This chain's CDR3 is CASSQVITGGAFF. DNA for the CDR3: TGCGCCAGCAGCCAAGTTATAACAGGGGGAGCTTTCTTT.

The chain joins TRBV25-1 to TRBJ1-2; TRBD1 aligns across 8 bases. Germline CDR1 MGHDK, CDR2 SYGVNS. This CDR3 has 13 residues. With V trimmed by 5 bases and J by 3 bases, 2 bases remained unmatched. CDR3 in DNA: TGTGCCAGCAGTCCGACAGGGGACTATGGCTACACCTTC. It encodes CASSPTGDYGYTF.

This chain connects TRBV20-1 to TRBJ1-5, with no clear D. Germline V gene sequence: CDR1 DFQATT, CDR2 SNEGSKA (reference sequence). The CDR3 has 12 residues. V gave up 3 bases and J gave up 5 bases, with 8 bases separating them. The CDR3 nucleotides are TGCAGTGCTAGTGGAGTCGATCAGCCCCAGCATTTT. Amino acid sequence: CSASGVDQPQHF.

This rearrangement joins TRBV24-1 to TRBJ1-2; D remains unclear. The CDR3 is 15 amino acids. The V end lost 1 base, the J end lost 0 bases, and 8 bases lay between the germline ends. The V gene's germline CDR1 is KGHDR and CDR2 SFDVKD. The CDR3 bases are TGTGCCACCAGTGATTTAGCGGGTACTAACTATGGCTACACCTTC. Its translation: CATSDLAGTNYGYTF.

This chain joins TRBV7-2 and TRBJ2-6; D is possibly TRBD1 (7 bases). Germline V gene lookup returns CDR1 SGHTA and CDR2 FQGNSA. The CDR3 covers 18 residues. V was clipped by 5 bases and J by 0 bases, with 17 bases between them. CDR3 DNA: TGTGCCAGCAGCCCAAGACAGGGACTCAGCTCTGGGGCCAACGTCCTGACTTTC. It translates to CASSPRQGLSSGANVLTF.

The chain employs TRBV19 and TRBJ1-1; maybe TRBD1 (5 bases). Deletions cut 3 bases from V and 1 base from J, with 18 bases between. CDR1 and CDR2 from the germline V gene are LNHDA and SQIVND (reference sequence). The CDR3 loop spans 17 amino acids. The CDR3: CASSIGLRAGQNTEAFF. The CDR3 coding sequence is TGTGCCAGTAGTATCGGTCTTCGGGCAGGACAGAACACTGAAGCTTTCTTT.

This chain connects TRBV3-1 (or the pseudogene TRBV3-2) to TRBJ2-7; possibly TRBD2 for D (6 bases). Germline V gene lookup returns CDR1 LGHDT and CDR2 YNNKEL (reference sequence). CDR3 size: 14 residues. Trimming took off 5 bases at V and 3 bases at J, with 14 bases between the two ends. The CDR3: CASSSVGGFYEQYF. The CDR3 DNA is TGTGCCAGCAGCTCCGTTGGGGGGTTCTACGAGCAGTACTTC.

The rearrangement joins TRBV7-3 to TRBJ2-2; D may be TRBD2 (6 bases). The CDR3 totals 15 residues. V was clipped by 6 bases and J by 6 bases, with 17 bases between them. The germline V gene has CDR1 SGHTA and CDR2 FQGTGA. The CDR3 sequence: CASSSGTSLAGELFF. As DNA, the CDR3 is TGTGCCAGCAGTTCCGGGACTTCCCTCGCCGGGGAGCTGTTTTTT.